These 19 T cell receptor beta chains came from one sample sequenced in a study of blood T cell repertoires in COVID-19. Measured with immunoSEQ multiplex PCR; TCRdb has only the in-frame clones, and not every one. The table shows approximately 75,000 clones, with under 80% occurring only once. The sample was peripheral blood. The source is an elderly woman with active or convalescent COVID-19.

V usage is TRBV6-2 or TRBV6-3 and J usage is TRBJ2-7; D ambiguous. This CDR3 has 14 residues. From germline, CDR1 is MNHEY and CDR2 SVGEGT. V dropped 2 bases and J dropped 2 bases, with 10 bases sitting between them. In nucleotides, the CDR3 is TGTGCCAGCAGTTACGCCAGGTGGACCTACGAGCAGTACTTC. Residues: CASSYARWTYEQYF.

This chain joins TRBV27 and TRBJ1-3; weak D call: TRBD1 (6 bases). The CDR3 has 15 amino acids. CDR1 and CDR2 (germline): MNHEY, SMNVEV (reference sequence). V was cut by 6 bases and J by 4 bases, with 16 bases left in between. As DNA, the CDR3 is TGTGCCAGCAGACCCATAGGGGGACGGGGAAACACCATATATTTT. It yields the protein CASRPIGGRGNTIYF.

In this sample, this clone turned up a few times. The chain links TRBV19 to TRBJ1-5; D is ambiguous. The CDR3 is made up of 15 amino acids. CDR1 and CDR2 from the germline V gene are LNHDA and SQIVND (reference sequence). V lost 5 bases and J 7 bases, leaving 18 bases between the germline ends. CDR3 amino acids: CASSFASSMNQPQHF. In DNA form, the CDR3 reads TGTGCCAGTAGTTTCGCCTCCTCTATGAACCAGCCCCAGCATTTT.

This chain connects TRBV7-6 to TRBJ2-5; 7 nucleotides match TRBD1. Germline CDR1 is SGHVS and CDR2 is FNYEAQ. CDR3 length: 18 residues. V dropped 1 base and J dropped 4; count of bases not matched to a gene: 15. The CDR3 DNA sequence: TGTGCCAGCAGCTTAGAAGACAGGGTTAATTTTAGTGCAGAGACCCAGTACTTC. This sequence encodes CASSLEDRVNFSAETQYF.

The gene calls are TRBV7-2 and TRBJ2-5; D gene uncertain. Germline CDR1 and CDR2: SGHTA and FQGNSA. Between the trimmed V and J ends, which lost 5 bases and 1 base, there was a span of 11 bases. The length of the CDR3 is 14 residues. The CDR3 region is CASSTETSQETQYF. CDR3 DNA sequence: TGTGCCAGCAGCACGGAGACGAGCCAAGAGACCCAGTACTTC. The full variable domain, in which reference TRBV7-2 and TRBJ2-5 provide the parts outside the CDR3, is GAGVSQSPSNKVTEKGKDVELRCDPISGHTALYWYRQSLGQGLEFLIYFQGNSAPDKSGLPSDRFSAERTGGSVSTLTIQRTQQEDSAVYLCASSTETSQETQYFGPGTRLLVL.

The V gene is TRBV29-1, the J gene TRBJ2-7; possibly TRBD1 for D (6 bases). The CDR3 has 11 residues. V lost 4 bases and J 2 bases, leaving 6 bases between the germline ends. Germline values: CDR1 SQVTM, CDR2 ANQGSEA. CDR3 sequence (DNA): TGCAGCGTTGGACAGGCCTACGAGCAGTACTTC. Protein sequence: CSVGQAYEQYF.

This chain uses TRBV11-3 with TRBJ1-6; D is possibly TRBD1 (5 bases). The germline V and J ends were trimmed by 2 bases and 13 bases, with 12 bases remaining between them. Germline loops: CDR1 SGHNT, CDR2 YENEEA. There are 13 residues in the CDR3. The CDR3 here is CASSLRRGSPLHF. The CDR3 DNA sequence: TGTGCCAGCAGCTTACGGCGGGGGTCGCCCCTCCACTTT.

This chain uses TRBV6-5 with TRBJ2-1; the match to TRBD2 covers 7 bases. CDR3 size: 14 residues. V lost 3 bases, J lost 5 bases, and 4 bases stayed unmatched. Germline-derived CDR1 and CDR2 are MNHEY and SVGAGI. DNA of the CDR3: TGTGCCAGCAGTTATTCCGGACTAGACAATGAGCAGTTCTTC. Its translation: CASSYSGLDNEQFF.

This sequence joins TRBV2 and TRBJ1-3; 7 nucleotides line up with TRBD1. CDR3 length: 16 residues. Germline V gene sequence: CDR1 SNHLY, CDR2 FYNNEI. The V segment lost 4 bases and the J segment 2 bases; nucleotides outside the gene matches: 8. This chain's CDR3 is CASSATGNPPGNTIYF. CDR3 nucleotides: TGTGCCAGCAGTGCGACAGGGAACCCCCCTGGAAACACCATATATTTT.

The rearrangement links TRBV4-3 to TRBJ1-1; a possible D gene is TRBD1 (6 bases). The CDR3 loop spans 16 amino acids. V lost 0 bases and J lost 5, with 16 bases in between. Germline V CDR1 and CDR2: LGHNA, YSLEER. This CDR3 reads CASSQDLAGEGTEAFF. In nucleotides, the CDR3 is TGCGCCAGCAGCCAAGATCTGGCAGGGGAGGGAACTGAAGCTTTCTTT.

This chain links TRBV28 with TRBJ1-1; 10 nucleotides agree with TRBD1. Germline V gene lookup returns CDR1 MDHEN and CDR2 SYDVKM. The CDR3 is made up of 15 amino acids. The V gene end was trimmed by 7 bases and the J gene end by 5 bases; junction bases not matched to a gene: 10. CDR3 protein: CASTLGGQGRTEAFF. CDR3 DNA: TGTGCCAGCACCCTAGGGGGACAGGGGAGAACTGAAGCTTTCTTT.

The J gene is TRBJ2-5, the V gene TRBV9; D unclear. The ends were cut back, 5 bases at V and 5 bases at J, with 13 bases in the middle. The CDR3 has 13 amino acids. Germline loops: CDR1 SGDLS, CDR2 YYNGEE. CDR3 nucleotide sequence: TGTGCCAGCAGTAGGAGCGATTTGGAGACCCAGTACTTC. Translation gives CASSRSDLETQYF. Combining the CDR3 with reference TRBV9 and TRBJ2-5 gives the whole variable domain DSGVTQTPKHLITATGQRVTLRCSPRSGDLSVYWYQQSLDQGLQFLIQYYNGEERAKGNILERFSAQQFPDLHSELNLSSLELGDSALYFCASSRSDLETQYFGPGTRLLVL.

The V and J genes are TRBV18 and TRBJ2-4; TRBD2 aligns across 7 bases. The CDR3 has 16 amino acids. V shed 1 base, J shed 6 bases, and the junction held 9 bases outside the gene matches. In germline, CDR1 is KGHSH, CDR2 LQKENI. The CDR3 DNA reads TGTGCCAGCTCACCACTAGGCCCGGGCGGGGGAAACATTCAGTACTTC. Translated: CASSPLGPGGGNIQYF.

The chain employs TRBV7-2 and TRBJ2-2; 9 nucleotides line up with TRBD1. V trimming: 6 bases; J trimming: 6 bases; junction bases outside the gene matches: 5. The CDR3 has 14 amino acids. Per germline, CDR1 SGHTA and CDR2 FQGNSA. This CDR3 reads CASSRNRGPGELFF. CDR3 bases: TGTGCCAGCAGTCGAAACAGGGGGCCCGGGGAGCTGTTTTTT.

The genes are TRBV5-6 and TRBJ1-1; D might be TRBD1 (5 bases). CDR3 length: 14 amino acids. Germline CDR1 SGHDT, CDR2 YYEEEE. Trimming removed 2 bases from V and 4 bases from J, with 12 bases in between. In nucleotides, the CDR3 is TGTGCCAGCAGCTTCCCCGGCGGGGGCACTGAAGCTTTCTTT. Translated: CASSFPGGGTEAFF.

This clone was seen only once. The gene calls are TRBV9 and TRBJ1-6; D perhaps matches TRBD1 (6 bases). The CDR3 has 15 amino acids. V was trimmed by 4 bases and J by 6 bases, leaving 14 bases between them. Germline assignment: CDR1 SGDLS and CDR2 YYNGEE. The CDR3 protein is CASSPGTTFNSPLHF. As DNA, the CDR3 is TGTGCCAGCAGCCCCGGGACAACCTTTAATTCACCCCTCCACTTT.

The chain employs TRBV28 and TRBJ2-1; 8 positions match TRBD1. The CDR3 totals 14 residues. V lost 8 bases, J lost 3 bases, and 6 bases stayed unmatched. Germline V gives CDR1 MDHEN, CDR2 SYDVKM. The CDR3 coding sequence is TGTGCCAGCGCTGACAGGGGAAACTACAATGAGCAGTTCTTC. Translation: CASADRGNYNEQFF.

This clone was seen a few times. The chain carries TRBV10-3 and TRBJ1-5; no clear D gene. Germline V gene lookup returns CDR1 ENHRY and CDR2 SYGVKD. The V end lost 8 bases, the J end lost 3 bases, and 14 bases lay between the germline ends. This CDR3 region has 14 residues. CDR3 region: CAIGGGSNNQPQHF. In DNA form, the CDR3 reads TGTGCCATCGGAGGAGGGAGTAACAATCAGCCCCAGCATTTT.

The CDR3 loop reads CSVGTAGEQYF. CDR3 sequence (DNA): TGCAGCGTGGGGACCGCGGGGGAGCAGTACTTC. The chain links TRBV29-1 to TRBJ2-7, with D perhaps TRBD2 (6 bases). The CDR3 spans 11 residues. Germline V gene sequence: CDR1 SQVTM, CDR2 ANQGSEA. V lost 6 bases to trimming and J lost 7 bases, with 13 bases between them.